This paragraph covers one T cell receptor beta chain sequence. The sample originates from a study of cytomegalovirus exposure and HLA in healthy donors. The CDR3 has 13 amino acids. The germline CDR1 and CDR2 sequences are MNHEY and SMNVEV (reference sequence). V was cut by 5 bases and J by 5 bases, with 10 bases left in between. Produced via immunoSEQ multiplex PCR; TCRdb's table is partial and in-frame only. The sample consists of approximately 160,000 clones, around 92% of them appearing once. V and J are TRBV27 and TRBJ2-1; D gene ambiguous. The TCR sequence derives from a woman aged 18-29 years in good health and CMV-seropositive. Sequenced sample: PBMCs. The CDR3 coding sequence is TGTGCCAGCAGTCGTCTAGAGCACAATGAGCAGTTCTTC. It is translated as CASSRLEHNEQFF.